One sample yielded the 21 T cell receptor beta chains listed below, sequenced in a study of T cell responses to AZD1222 COVID-19 vaccine. Sequencing was performed with immunoSEQ multiplex PCR; in TCRdb, only in-frame clones are kept and a portion is missing. The sample lists more than 85,000 clones, about 87% seen once, with roughly 15% in the top ten. The source material was peripheral blood, sampled on day 0 of AZD1222 vaccination. These receptors were taken from an adult in good health.

The V call is TRBV19, the J call TRBJ2-5; TRBD2 matches 15 bases. V shed 5 bases and J 4 bases; nucleotides not matched to a gene: 5. Germline assignment: CDR1 LNHDA and CDR2 SQIVND (reference sequence). The CDR3 extends over 16 amino acids. As DNA, the CDR3 is TGTGCCAGTAGTCCCGGGACTAGCGGGAGGCGAGAGACCCAGTACTTC. It specifies CASSPGTSGRRETQYF.

V usage is TRBV11-1 and J usage is TRBJ1-2; 8 positions match TRBD1. Germline CDR1 and CDR2: SGHAT and FQDESV (reference sequence). The CDR3 spans 14 residues. Trimming cost V 2 bases and J 6 bases; bases outside gene matches: 5. CDR3 in amino acids: CASSLKDRGDGYTF. In nucleotides, the CDR3 is TGTGCCAGCAGCTTAAAAGACAGGGGAGATGGCTACACCTTC.

This chain uses TRBV19 with TRBJ1-4; D gene uncertain. CDR1 and CDR2 (germline): LNHDA, SQIVND (reference sequence). The CDR3 consists of 14 residues. V was shortened by 3 bases and J by 7 bases, with 12 bases between the two germline ends. The CDR3 DNA reads TGTGCCAGTAGTATCCTGGGGTTGAGTGAAAAACTGTTTTTT. This codes for CASSILGLSEKLFF.

The gene calls are TRBV27 and TRBJ2-1; a possible D gene is TRBD2 (7 bases). The CDR3 sequence is 15 residues long. Germline V gives CDR1 MNHEY, CDR2 SMNVEV (reference sequence). Trimming shortened V by 6 bases and J by 7 bases, and 19 bases separated the two germline ends. The CDR3 DNA is TGTGCCAGCAGCCCCTTGGGGGGGGCGCGGAATGAGCAGTTCTTC. It is translated as CASSPLGGARNEQFF.

This chain's CDR3 is CASNPTEGGYEQYF. The CDR3 bases are TGTGCCAGCAACCCAACAGAAGGCGGCTACGAGCAGTACTTC. This rearrangement joins TRBV6-6 to TRBJ2-7; no clear D. This CDR3 has 14 amino acids. Trimming cost V 7 bases and J 3 bases, with 16 bases left between them. Germline V gene sequence: CDR1 MNHNY, CDR2 SVGAGI (reference sequence).

The J gene is TRBJ1-2, the V gene TRBV4-2; 8 positions agree with TRBD1. V lost 4 bases to trimming and J lost 2 bases; unmatched junction nucleotides: 6. The CDR3 extends over 15 amino acids. Germline CDR1 and CDR2: LGHNA and YNFKEQ. CDR3 sequence: CASSPGQGLNYGYTF. CDR3 bases: TGTGCCAGCAGCCCAGGACAGGGTTTGAACTATGGCTACACCTTC.

This chain connects TRBV11-2 to TRBJ1-6, with 12 positions matching TRBD1. Germline V CDR1 and CDR2: SGHAT, FQNNGV. The CDR3 totals 17 residues. V was pared by 3 bases and J by 7 bases, with 7 bases of the junction left unmatched. CDR3 sequence reads: CASSFLGQGASNSPLHF. Here the CDR3 DNA reads TGTGCCAGCAGCTTCCTGGGACAGGGGGCGAGCAATTCACCCCTCCACTTT.

The chain joins TRBV7-9 to TRBJ2-7; 8 nucleotides align to TRBD1. From germline, CDR1 is SEHNR and CDR2 FQNEAQ (reference sequence). This CDR3 has 15 amino acids. V trimming: 5 bases; J trimming: 6 bases; junction bases outside the gene matches: 12. The CDR3 DNA is TGTGCCAGCAGCAGAGGACAGGGTAGAGCGGGCGAGCAGTACTTC. Its translation: CASSRGQGRAGEQYF.

The V gene is TRBV19, the J gene TRBJ1-2; D gene ambiguous. The V end was cut by 3 bases, the J end by 4 bases, with 6 bases between. This CDR3 is 12 amino acids long. Per germline, CDR1 LNHDA and CDR2 SQIVND (reference sequence). CDR3 DNA: TGTGCCAGTAGTATTAGAAGCTATGGCTACACCTTC. Residues: CASSIRSYGYTF.

The chain uses TRBV5-1 and TRBJ1-6; maybe TRBD1 (6 bases). CDR3 length equals 14 residues. Germline V gene sequence: CDR1 SGHRS, CDR2 YFSETQ. Trimming took 4 bases from V and 7 from J, leaving 12 bases between them. The CDR3 here is CASSRDIQNSPLHF. As DNA, the CDR3 is TGCGCCAGCAGCCGGGACATTCAGAATTCACCCCTCCACTTT.

The chain combines TRBV28 with TRBJ2-7; 7 bases fit TRBD2. This CDR3 has 16 residues. V lost 3 bases and J lost 0; bases outside the gene matches: 8. CDR1 MDHEN and CDR2 SYDVKM come from the germline V gene. The DNA of the CDR3 is TGTGCCAGCAGTTTTAATTGGGAGGGGCCCTCCTACGAGCAGTACTTC. It codes for CASSFNWEGPSYEQYF.

The rearrangement uses TRBV30 and TRBJ1-5, with 7 nucleotides matching TRBD1. V gave up 5 bases and J gave up 7 bases; unmatched junction bases: 8. This CDR3 is 13 amino acids long. Per the germline V gene, CDR1 is GTSNPN and CDR2 is SVGIG (reference sequence). In nucleotides, the CDR3 is TGTGCCTGGGGCCCCACAGGGGTACAGCCCCAGCATTTT. Encoded protein: CAWGPTGVQPQHF.

The chain couples TRBV7-9 to TRBJ2-7; D unclear. CDR3 length equals 12 residues. V shed 6 bases and J shed 7 bases, with 13 bases lying between them. Germline CDR1 is SEHNR and CDR2 is FQNEAQ (reference sequence). The CDR3, as DNA: TGTGCCAGCAGTAACCCCTCTGGGGAGCAGTACTTC. Translating it yields CASSNPSGEQYF.

This chain connects TRBV5-1 to TRBJ1-4, with D possibly TRBD1 on 6 matching bases. Germline V gives CDR1 SGHRS, CDR2 YFSETQ. This CDR3 contains 16 residues. V lost 4 bases and J lost 0, with 13 bases in between. CDR3 sequence reads: CASSPGQAATNEKLFF. The CDR3 coding sequence is TGCGCCAGCAGCCCGGGACAAGCGGCAACTAATGAAAAACTGTTTTTT.

This clone was seen only a few times. The chain employs TRBV27 and TRBJ2-3; D not certain. CDR3 length: 13 amino acids. Germline CDR1 is MNHEY and CDR2 is SMNVEV (reference sequence). The V gene lost 3 bases and the J gene lost 1 base, with 5 bases spanning the gap. The CDR3 DNA is TGTGCCAGCAGTTTCGGCGGCACAGATACGCAGTATTTT. This encodes CASSFGGTDTQYF.

This clone was recorded only once. The chain couples TRBV10-3 to TRBJ2-7; D might be TRBD1 or TRBD2, each matching 5 bases. The CDR3 sequence is 15 residues long. Germline values: CDR1 ENHRY, CDR2 SYGVKD. Trimming took 0 bases from V and 3 from J, leaving 12 bases between them. The CDR3 nucleotides are TGTGCCATCAGTGAGTCCGGGACGGCCAACTACGAGCAGTACTTC. Translating gives CAISESGTANYEQYF.

This clone was seen a single time. The rearrangement links TRBV28 to TRBJ1-4; tentatively, D is TRBD1 (6 bases). V was trimmed by 6 bases and J by 7 bases, leaving 9 bases between them. In germline, CDR1 is MDHEN, CDR2 SYDVKM. The CDR3 consists of 12 residues. In nucleotides, the CDR3 is TGTGCCAGCAGGCAGGGGAGTGAAAAACTGTTTTTT. Its protein product is CASRQGSEKLFF.

The chain joins TRBV5-1 to TRBJ1-3; tentative D call: TRBD1 (5 bases). The germline CDR1 and CDR2 sequences are SGHRS and YFSETQ. Trimming cost V 0 bases and J 0 bases, with 10 bases left between them. This CDR3 region has 16 residues. The CDR3 loop is CASSLDGGNSGNTIYF. CDR3 DNA: TGCGCCAGCAGCTTGGATGGGGGTAACTCTGGAAACACCATATATTTT.

The genes are TRBV19 and TRBJ1-2, with TRBD1 matching 7 bases. CDR1 is LNHDA and CDR2 is SQIVND in the germline V gene (reference sequence). The length of the CDR3 is 12 residues. V lost 6 bases to trimming and J lost 8 bases; unmatched junction nucleotides: 6. The DNA of the CDR3 is TGTGCCAGTAGGACAGGGAACAACGGCTACACCTTC. Protein product: CASRTGNNGYTF.

V usage is TRBV7-8 and J usage is TRBJ2-1; TRBD1 matches 10 bases. The CDR3 has 14 residues. Germline-derived CDR1 and CDR2 are SGHVS and FQNEAQ. V dropped 5 bases and J dropped 6; count of bases not matched to a gene: 4. The CDR3, as DNA: TGTGCCAGCAGCGGCCGGGACAGGGGCAATGAGCAGTTCTTC. Translated, it gives CASSGRDRGNEQFF.

The CDR3 protein is CASSESGQVQRLTYGYTF. The DNA for the CDR3 is TGTGCCAGCAGTGAATCGGGACAGGTCCAGAGGTTGACCTATGGCTACACCTTC. The genes are TRBV2 and TRBJ1-2, with 8 bases fitting TRBD1. Looked up from germline, CDR1 is SNHLY and CDR2 is FYNNEI. This CDR3 is 18 amino acids long. The junction had 15 bases not matched to a gene; V was cut back by 2 bases and J by 4 bases.